The rows below give T cell receptor beta chains drawn from one sample of a study of blood T cell repertoires in COVID-19. Libraries were prepared by immunoSEQ multiplex PCR; TCRdb keeps only in-frame clonotypes and omits some of them. The profile shows 70,000 to 100,000 clones, less than 75% of them singletons. Material for sequencing was peripheral blood. These receptors came from a woman aged 60-75 years in a cohort sampled during active or convalescent COVID-19. Both conserved end residues are part of each CDR3. A D gene is named only where the DNA matches it firmly. Size values are once, few and many counts, or a class for expanded clones, and some rows have none.

clone_size,d_call,j_call,v_call,cdr3_nt,cdr3_aa
NA,NA,TRBJ1-2,TRBV4-1,TGCGCCAGCAGCCAAGCAACCAGGGGATACCCTAACTATGGCTACACCTTC,CASSQATRGYPNYGYTF
NA,NA,TRBJ1-5,TRBV19,TGTGCCAGTAGTTTTGAGGGGGTTAGCAATCAGCCCCAGCATTTT,CASSFEGVSNQPQHF
medium-sized,NA,TRBJ2-1,TRBV30,TGTGCCTGGGGTGGGCTACCTATCGAGCAGTTCTTC,CAWGGLPIEQFF
few,NA,TRBJ1-3,TRBV30,TGTGCCTGGAGTTCCCGAGCCTCTGGAAACACCATATATTTT,CAWSSRASGNTIYF
NA,NA,TRBJ1-5,TRBV29-1,TGCAGCGTCGAGGTGGGGCCCGATCAGCCCCAGCATTTT,CSVEVGPDQPQHF
NA,TRBD2,TRBJ2-3,TRBV7-9,TGTGCCAGCAGCTTATCTCCCGGGGGGACAGATACGCAGTATTTT,CASSLSPGGTDTQYF
medium-sized,TRBD1,TRBJ1-2,TRBV18,TGTGCCAGCTCCCAGGACAGGGTTGTTGGCTATGGCTACACCTTC,CASSQDRVVGYGYTF
NA,NA,TRBJ1-1,TRBV7-8,TGTGCCAGCAGCTTAGTTGGCAGGGGGAACACTGAAGCTTTCTTT,CASSLVGRGNTEAFF
NA,TRBD2,TRBJ2-3,TRBV14,TGTGCCAGCAGCCAAGATGTAGCGGGGAAAACCACGGGGGATACGCAGTATTTT,CASSQDVAGKTTGDTQYF
NA,TRBD1,TRBJ1-5,TRBV7-6,TGTGCCAGCAGCTTAGGACAGGGGGCGGCTCAGCCCCAGCATTTT,CASSLGQGAAQPQHF
few,NA,TRBJ1-5,TRBV27,TGTGCCAGCAGTTTATCTGCCCCAGGGTATAGCAATCAGCCCCAGCATTTT,CASSLSAPGYSNQPQHF
NA,NA,TRBJ2-1,TRBV5-1,TGCGCCAGCAGCTTTGCTACAGGGTATAGGAATGAGCAGTTCTTC,CASSFATGYRNEQFF
NA,TRBD1,TRBJ1-4,TRBV5-1,TGCGCCAGCAGCGGGGGGACAGGGGGCGGTGAAAAACTGTTTTTT,CASSGGTGGGEKLFF
NA,NA,TRBJ1-1,TRBV19,TGTGCCAGTAGTATTTGGACAGCCTCACTCGGGCACACTGAAGCTTTCTTT,CASSIWTASLGHTEAFF
NA,TRBD1,TRBJ2-5,TRBV9,TGTGCCAGCAGCGTAGGGCTGACAGGGGGGCTCCAAGAGACCCAGTACTTC,CASSVGLTGGLQETQYF
NA,NA,TRBJ2-1,TRBV7-9,TGTGCCAGCACCTTAGGTCCGACTTTATCCTACAATGAGCAGTTCTTC,CASTLGPTLSYNEQFF